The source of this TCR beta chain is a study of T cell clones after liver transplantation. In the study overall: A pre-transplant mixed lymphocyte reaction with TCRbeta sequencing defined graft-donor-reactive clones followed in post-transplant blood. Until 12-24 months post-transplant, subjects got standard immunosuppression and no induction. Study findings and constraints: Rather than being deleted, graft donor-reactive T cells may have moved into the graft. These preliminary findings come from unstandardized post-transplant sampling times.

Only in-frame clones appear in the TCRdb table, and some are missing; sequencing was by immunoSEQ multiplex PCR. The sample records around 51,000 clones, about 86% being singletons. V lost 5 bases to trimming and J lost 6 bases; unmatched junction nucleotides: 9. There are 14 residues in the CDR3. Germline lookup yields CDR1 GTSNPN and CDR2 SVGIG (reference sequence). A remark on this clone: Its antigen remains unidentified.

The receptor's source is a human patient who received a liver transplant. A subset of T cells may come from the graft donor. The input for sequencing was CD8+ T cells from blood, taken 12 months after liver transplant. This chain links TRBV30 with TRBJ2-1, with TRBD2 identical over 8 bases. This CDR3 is CAWAGLESGNEQFF. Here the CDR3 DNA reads TGTGCCTGGGCGGGACTAGAATCGGGCAATGAGCAGTTCTTC.